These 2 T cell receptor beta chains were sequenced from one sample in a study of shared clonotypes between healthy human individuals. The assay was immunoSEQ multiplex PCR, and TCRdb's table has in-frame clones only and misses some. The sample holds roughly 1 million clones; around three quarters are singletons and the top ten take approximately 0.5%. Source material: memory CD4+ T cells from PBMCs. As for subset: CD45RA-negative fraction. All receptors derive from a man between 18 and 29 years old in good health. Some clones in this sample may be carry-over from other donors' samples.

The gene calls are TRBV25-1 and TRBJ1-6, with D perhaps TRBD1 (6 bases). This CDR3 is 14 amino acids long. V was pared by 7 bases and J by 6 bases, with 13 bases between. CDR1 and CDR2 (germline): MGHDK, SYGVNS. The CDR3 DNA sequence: TGTGCCAGCACCCCCAGGGGAAGTAATTCACCCCTCCACTTT. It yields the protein CASTPRGSNSPLHF.

CDR3 loop: CASKGGSSYEQYF. CDR3 coding DNA: TGTGCCAGCAAGGGCGGTTCCTCCTACGAGCAGTACTTC. The chain has TRBV11-2 and TRBJ2-7; unclear D gene. The CDR3 totals 13 residues. Germline values: CDR1 SGHAT, CDR2 FQNNGV. V was trimmed by 7 bases and J by 0 bases, leaving 10 bases between them.